Shown below are 2 T cell receptor beta chains from a single sample sequenced in a study of T cell responses to AZD1222 COVID-19 vaccine. Generated by immunoSEQ multiplex PCR, the TCRdb table keeps only in-frame clones and is missing some. The data show about 85,000 clones, 80% to 90% seen once. The input for sequencing was peripheral blood, taken on day 0 of AZD1222 vaccination. These receptor sequences come from an adult in good health.

The chain is built from TRBV5-6 and TRBJ2-7; D perhaps matches TRBD2 (6 bases). CDR1 and CDR2 from the germline V gene are SGHDT and YYEEEE. CDR3 length: 16 residues. Trimming shortened V by 3 bases and J by 5 bases, and 21 bases separated the two germline ends. In DNA, the CDR3 is TGTGCCAGCAGCTGGAGGGGTACCACTAGCACCAACGAGCAGTACTTC. Its protein product is CASSWRGTTSTNEQYF.

V and J are TRBV9 and TRBJ2-3, with TRBD2 identical over 7 bases. This CDR3 is built from 15 residues. Germline trimming cut 0 bases from V and 1 base from J; bases unmatched to any gene: 2. Germline CDR1 is SGDLS and CDR2 is YYNGEE. CDR3 nucleotides: TGTGCCAGCAGCGTAGGGGCGGGGGGCACAGATACGCAGTATTTT. Translation gives CASSVGAGGTDTQYF.